The entry that follows covers one TCR beta chain sequence. Cohorts were based on clinical histories the participants reported. Before being deemed recovered, Cohort 3 donors had two negative PCRs, clearance, or symptom resolution. The repertoire was sequenced with immunoSEQ multiplex PCR; TCRdb's copy has only in-frame clones and lacks some. The sample has around 120,000 clones, around 88% seen once. This specimen comes from a study of blood T cell repertoires in COVID-19. The V and J ends lost 0 bases and 1 base, in that order; junction bases with no gene match: 3. CDR3 length equals 15 residues. Germline CDR1 SEHNR, CDR2 FQNEAQ (reference sequence).

This sequence was found in a woman in her forties or fifties who had recovered from COVID-19. Sequencing was done on a sample of PBMCs or T cells enriched from blood (not recorded which). The genes are TRBV7-9 and TRBJ2-7; the match to TRBD1 covers 7 bases. The CDR3 sequence is CASSLATGWSYEQYF. DNA for the CDR3: TGTGCCAGCAGCTTAGCGACAGGGTGGTCCTACGAGCAGTACTTC.